These 19 T cell receptor beta chains were sequenced from one sample in a study of blood T cell repertoires in COVID-19. Produced via immunoSEQ multiplex PCR; TCRdb's table is partial and in-frame only. The table includes about 120,000 clones, approximately 87% detected once. What was sequenced was peripheral blood. The source is a man aged 65 to 79 who had recovered from COVID-19.

This clone was recorded a few times. J is TRBJ1-1 and V is TRBV2, with D tentatively TRBD1 (6 bases). The germline gives CDR1 SNHLY, CDR2 FYNNEI. CDR3 size: 13 residues. V was cut by 7 bases and J by 5 bases, with 14 bases left in between. The CDR3 region is CASKTGRGTEAFF. In DNA, the CDR3 is TGTGCCAGCAAAACAGGGAGGGGGACTGAAGCTTTCTTT.

This sequence joins TRBV2 and TRBJ2-3; 7 bases map to TRBD2. The length of the CDR3 is 16 residues. Germline loops: CDR1 SNHLY, CDR2 FYNNEI. Losses at the gene ends were 2 bases for V and 0 bases for J; bases not matched to a gene: 5. In nucleotides, the CDR3 is TGTGCCAGCAGTGAAAGCCCTAGCGGAAGCACAGATACGCAGTATTTT. It encodes CASSESPSGSTDTQYF.

This chain links TRBV2 with TRBJ2-5; a possible D gene is TRBD1 (5 bases). This CDR3 is 14 amino acids long. Germline CDR1 is SNHLY and CDR2 is FYNNEI. Between the trimmed V and J ends, which lost 3 bases and 2 bases, there was a span of 10 bases. CDR3 DNA sequence: TGTGCCAGCAGTGAGTGGCGGACACAAGAGACCCAGTACTTC. Protein: CASSEWRTQETQYF. The variable domain in full, completed from reference TRBV2 and TRBJ2-5, reads EPEVTQTPSHQVTQMGQEVILRCVPISNHLYFYWYRQILGQKVEFLVSFYNNEISEKSEIFDDQFSVERPDGSNFTLKIRSTKLEDSAMYFCASSEWRTQETQYFGPGTRLLVL.

CDR3 sequence reads: CASSRGGRSYNEQFF. CDR3 nucleotide sequence: TGCGCCAGCAGCCGGGGCGGCCGCTCCTACAATGAGCAGTTCTTC. This rearrangement joins TRBV4-1 to TRBJ2-1, with D perhaps TRBD1 (5 bases). The V end lost 4 bases, the J end lost 0 bases, and 10 bases lay between the germline ends. Per germline, CDR1 MGHRA and CDR2 YSYEKL. The CDR3 covers 15 residues.

In the case of this clone: The same CDR3 also results from other DNA sequences found in this sample. The chain uses TRBV28 and TRBJ1-2; unclear D gene. Deletions cut 3 bases from V and 3 bases from J, with 5 bases between. Germline-derived CDR1 and CDR2 are MDHEN and SYDVKM. The CDR3 contains 12 residues. The CDR3 DNA is TGTGCCAGCAGTTTTCGGGACTATGGCTACACCTTC. Its protein is CASSFRDYGYTF.

This rearrangement joins TRBV7-6 to TRBJ2-3; 10 positions agree with TRBD2. This CDR3 has 15 residues. V was clipped by 5 bases and J by 2 bases; unmatched bases: 4. Germline CDR1 reads SGHVS; CDR2 reads FNYEAQ. The CDR3 region is CASSRAGGNTDTQYF. DNA for the CDR3: TGTGCCAGCAGCCGAGCGGGGGGGAACACAGATACGCAGTATTTT.

The chain has TRBV30 and TRBJ2-5; the match to TRBD2 covers 7 bases. Trimming took 3 bases from V and 1 from J; bases not matched to a gene: 11. Germline lookup yields CDR1 GTSNPN and CDR2 SVGIG (reference sequence). This CDR3 has 16 residues. The CDR3 here is CAWRAAGLLRQETQYF. The CDR3 DNA reads TGTGCCTGGAGGGCCGCGGGACTATTGCGCCAAGAGACCCAGTACTTC. Drawing the rest from reference TRBV30 and TRBJ2-5, the complete variable domain is SQTIHQWPATLVQPVGSPLSLECTVEGTSNPNLYWYRQAAGRGLQLLFYSVGIGQISSEVPQNLSASRPQDRQFILSSKKLLLSDSGFYLCAWRAAGLLRQETQYFGPGTRLLVL.

This chain connects TRBV11-2 to TRBJ2-1; D call uncertain. The germline CDR1 and CDR2 sequences are SGHAT and FQNNGV. V lost 2 bases and J lost 0, with 11 bases in between. CDR3 length equals 16 residues. CDR3 sequence reads: CASSLLAARSYNEQFF. CDR3 sequence (DNA): TGTGCCAGCAGCTTACTGGCCGCCCGCTCCTACAATGAGCAGTTCTTC.

J is TRBJ2-2 and V is TRBV19; 8 nucleotides agree with TRBD1. The V gene end was trimmed by 1 base and the J gene end by 1 base; junction bases not matched to a gene: 14. This CDR3 spans 20 amino acids. Germline V gives CDR1 LNHDA, CDR2 SQIVND (reference sequence). DNA of the CDR3: TGTGCCAGTAGTATAGCCGGGACAGGTAAAAGCGGCGAGAACACCGGGGAGCTGTTTTTT. Residues: CASSIAGTGKSGENTGELFF.

The chain employs TRBV2 and TRBJ1-2; D is perhaps TRBD1 (5 bases). This CDR3 has 12 residues. Trimming took 7 bases from V and 6 from J, leaving 12 bases between them. The germline gives CDR1 SNHLY, CDR2 FYNNEI. The CDR3 protein is CASNMGPDGYTF. CDR3 nucleotide sequence: TGTGCCAGCAACATGGGGCCCGATGGCTACACCTTC.

V and J are TRBV5-5 and TRBJ1-1; D call uncertain. Between the trimmed V and J ends, which lost 2 bases and 8 bases, there was a span of 16 bases. The V gene's germline CDR1 is SGHKS and CDR2 YYEKEE (reference sequence). The CDR3 contains 14 residues. The CDR3 nucleotides read TGTGCCAGCAGCTTTTCGATTTTCGGAGGGGAAGCTTTCTTT. Its protein product is CASSFSIFGGEAFF.

This clone was picked up a small number of times. V is TRBV5-5 and J is TRBJ2-1; 7 bases are shared with TRBD2. Unmatched junction bases numbered 8, after V lost 4 bases and J lost 4 bases. Germline assignment: CDR1 SGHKS and CDR2 YYEKEE (reference sequence). There are 15 residues in the CDR3. In nucleotides, the CDR3 is TGTGCCAGCAGCCTAGGGACTATCGGGTACAATGAGCAGTTCTTC. Translation gives CASSLGTIGYNEQFF.

The rearrangement joins TRBV7-6 to TRBJ2-1; a weak D match, TRBD1 (6 bases). The CDR3 has 13 residues. The germline gives CDR1 SGHVS, CDR2 FNYEAQ. V lost 5 bases and J lost 13, with 18 bases in between. The CDR3 nucleotides are TGTGCCAGCAGCCTGGGACAAACCTCGACCCAGTTCTTC. It encodes CASSLGQTSTQFF.

CDR3 bases: TGCGCCAGCAGGTTTAGAAGAGATGCCTACAATGAGCAGTTCTTC. This translates into CASRFRRDAYNEQFF. V gene TRBV5-1 combines with J gene TRBJ2-1; D is unresolved. The germline V gene encodes CDR1 SGHRS and CDR2 YFSETQ. CDR3 length: 15 amino acids. V dropped 5 bases and J dropped 2 bases, with 14 bases sitting between them.

This clone was observed a single time. The chain links TRBV5-1 to TRBJ2-1, with D tentatively TRBD1 (6 bases). This CDR3 region has 16 residues. Trimming took 4 bases from V and 7 from J, leaving 21 bases between them. CDR1 is SGHRS, CDR2 YFSETQ, per germline. CDR3 region: CASSPKQGRLVNEQFF. The DNA of the CDR3 is TGCGCCAGCAGCCCAAAACAGGGTAGATTGGTTAATGAGCAGTTCTTC.

The chain carries TRBV28 and TRBJ1-2; possible D gene TRBD1, 5 bases. This CDR3 comprises 13 residues. Germline assignment: CDR1 MDHEN and CDR2 SYDVKM. V lost 6 bases, J lost 4 bases, and 12 bases lay in between. DNA of the CDR3: TGTGCCAGCAGCCCGGGACTGATCTATGGCTACACCTTC. Translation: CASSPGLIYGYTF.

The genes are TRBV27 and TRBJ1-4; 7 nucleotides align to TRBD1. J gave up 0 bases and V 5 bases, and 3 bases lay outside the gene matches. The CDR3 spans 15 residues. Germline lookup yields CDR1 MNHEY and CDR2 SMNVEV (reference sequence). DNA of the CDR3: TGTGCCAGCAGTCCCGGACAGGCAACTAATGAAAAACTGTTTTTT. It specifies CASSPGQATNEKLFF.

V gene TRBV28 combines with J gene TRBJ1-1, with 8 bases identical to TRBD1. This CDR3 region has 15 residues. Trimming removed 9 bases from V and 7 bases from J; junction bases left unmatched: 16. CDR1 and CDR2 from the germline V gene are MDHEN and SYDVKM. The CDR3 bases are TGTGCCAGTTTACCGTCCAGGACAGGGCTAAATGAAGCTTTCTTT. This gives the protein CASLPSRTGLNEAFF. The full variable domain, rest sourced from reference TRBV28 and TRBJ1-1, is DVKVTQSSRYLVKRTGEKVFLECVQDMDHENMFWYRQDPGLGLRLIYFSYDVKMKEKGDIPEGYSVSREKKERFSLILESASTNQTSMYLCASLPSRTGLNEAFFGQGTRLTVV.

The J gene is TRBJ2-6, the V gene TRBV7-8, with D possibly matching TRBD2 (5 bases). This CDR3 spans 17 amino acids. The germline gives CDR1 SGHVS, CDR2 FQNEAQ. Deletions cut 3 bases from V and 1 base from J, with 13 bases between. The CDR3 bases are TGTGCCAGCAGCTTCTCTGCACGGGGTTCTGGGGCCAACGTCCTGACTTTC. Translating it yields CASSFSARGSGANVLTF.